The 20 T cell receptor beta chains in this list originate from one sample, sequenced in a study of Ad26.COV2.S vaccination and SARS-CoV-2 variants. Treatment indicated: roughly 19 received Ad26.COV2.S at low or high dose, single or two shots; 5 received placebo; per-sample allocation not given. The study sampled participants on day 63 after the first vaccine or placebo injection. Assay: immunoSEQ multiplex PCR; the TCRdb copy retains only in-frame clones and omits some. This table holds 300,000 to 400,000 clones, 85% found once. Sequencing used peripheral blood, obtained in a trial of Ad26.COV2.S vaccine versus placebo. All receptors come from a person aged 18 to 65 who received the Ad26.COV2.S COVID-19 vaccine or a placebo.

The chain is built from TRBV11-2 and TRBJ1-2, with 12 bases aligning to TRBD1. V dropped 5 bases and J dropped 4; count of bases not matched to a gene: 11. CDR1 is SGHAT, CDR2 FQNNGV, per germline. The CDR3 runs to 17 residues. DNA for the CDR3: TGTGCCAGCAGCCACCGGGACAGGGGGCCGGGTCGCTATGGCTACACCTTC. It is translated as CASSHRDRGPGRYGYTF.

CDR3: CASTLGLAGAREQYF. The CDR3 DNA is TGTGCCAGCACCTTAGGGCTAGCGGGAGCTCGGGAGCAGTACTTC. The chain has TRBV27 and TRBJ2-7, with 10 bases identical to TRBD2. Germline CDR1 reads MNHEY; CDR2 reads SMNVEV (reference sequence). Trimming took 7 bases from V and 7 from J; bases not matched to a gene: 13. The CDR3 totals 15 residues.

This sequence joins TRBV11-3 and TRBJ2-5, with D tentatively TRBD2 (6 bases). Trimming pared 1 base from V and 5 bases from J, leaving 11 bases between. The germline gives CDR1 SGHNT, CDR2 YENEEA. The CDR3 contains 14 residues. DNA for the CDR3: TGTGCCAGCAGCTTAGGCGGGGTTGGGGAGACCCAGTACTTC. It encodes CASSLGGVGETQYF. The full variable domain, with the rest looked up from reference TRBV11-3 and TRBJ2-5, is EAGVVQSPRYKIIEKKQPVAFWCNPISGHNTLYWYLQNLGQGPELLIRYENEEAVDDSQLPKDRFSAERLKGVDSTLKIQPAELGDSAVYLCASSLGGVGETQYFGPGTRLLVL.

The chain uses TRBV19 and TRBJ2-6; no clear D gene. The germline gives CDR1 LNHDA, CDR2 SQIVND (reference sequence). V gave up 5 bases and J gave up 0 bases, with 11 bases separating them. The CDR3 contains 16 residues. Written as DNA, the CDR3 is TGTGCCAGTAGTGTCACTCGAGCCTCTGGGGCCAACGTCCTGACTTTC. Translation gives CASSVTRASGANVLTF.

This clone has just a few counts. The chain is built from TRBV6-5 and TRBJ1-4; D might be TRBD1 (5 bases). V was pared by 5 bases and J by 7 bases, with 17 bases between. Germline CDR1 and CDR2: MNHEY and SVGAGI. The CDR3 spans 15 residues. Here the CDR3 reads CASSRGNRMSEKLFF. The CDR3 coding sequence is TGTGCCAGCAGTCGAGGGAACAGGATGTCTGAAAAACTGTTTTTT.

In its sample, this clone was seen a few times. This chain joins TRBV11-2 and TRBJ2-7; D is ambiguous. The V and J ends lost 6 bases and 4 bases respectively, with 25 bases between them. The CDR3 consists of 17 residues. In germline, CDR1 is SGHAT, CDR2 FQNNGV. CDR3 sequence reads: CASSLRSAPDQLYEQYF. CDR3 in DNA: TGTGCCAGCAGTCTAAGGTCAGCCCCTGACCAATTATACGAGCAGTACTTC.

This clone was counted a single time. The chain uses TRBV27 and TRBJ2-7; weak D call: TRBD1 (6 bases). Deletions cut 5 bases from V and 3 bases from J, with 11 bases between. Per the germline V gene, CDR1 is MNHEY and CDR2 is SMNVEV (reference sequence). The CDR3 runs 13 residues. The CDR3 loop is CASSPGHLYEQYF. The CDR3 DNA reads TGTGCCAGCAGTCCGGGACATCTCTACGAGCAGTACTTC.

J is TRBJ2-1 and V is TRBV7-6; D possibly uses TRBD1 or TRBD2 (5 bases each). This CDR3 is built from 18 residues. V was cut by 5 bases and J by 5 bases, with 25 bases left in between. CDR1 and CDR2 from the germline V gene are SGHVS and FNYEAQ. The CDR3 DNA is TGTGCCAGCAGCGTGAGGGCATCCGGGACGGGAACCAACAATGAGCAGTTCTTC. This codes for CASSVRASGTGTNNEQFF.

The J gene is TRBJ1-2, the V gene TRBV9, with TRBD1 as a possible D gene (6 bases). V dropped 3 bases and J dropped 4 bases, with 16 bases sitting between them. The CDR3 runs 15 residues. Germline V gene lookup returns CDR1 SGDLS and CDR2 YYNGEE. The CDR3 bases are TGTGCCAGCAGCGACATCCGGGACATCTCCTATGGCTACACCTTC. Its protein is CASSDIRDISYGYTF.

The rearrangement uses TRBV5-1 and TRBJ2-5; D is ambiguous. CDR3 length equals 13 residues. Germline CDR1 and CDR2: SGHRS and YFSETQ. Trimming shortened V by 0 bases and J by 5 bases, and 8 bases separated the two germline ends. The CDR3 loop reads CASSLEVVETQYF. The CDR3, as DNA: TGCGCCAGCAGCTTGGAAGTCGTGGAGACCCAGTACTTC.

As concerns this clone: A read error may explain this, as a much larger clone is one base away. The CDR3 protein is CASSDSNQPQHF. The CDR3, as DNA: TGTGCCAGCAGCGATAGCAATCAGCCCCAGCATTTT. This rearrangement joins TRBV3-1 (or the pseudogene TRBV3-2) to TRBJ1-5; D unclear. Germline V gene lookup returns CDR1 LGHDT and CDR2 YNNKEL (reference sequence). V dropped 5 bases and J dropped 0 bases, with 2 bases sitting between them. The length of the CDR3 is 12 residues.

The V call is TRBV7-8, the J call TRBJ1-4; D possibly corresponds to TRBD1 (5 bases). This CDR3 contains 14 residues. Germline V lookup: CDR1 SGHVS, CDR2 FQNEAQ. V lost 3 bases and J lost 8, with 13 bases in between. The CDR3 bases are TGTGCCAGCAGCTTGGGGGGGAGATGGGAAAAACTGTTTTTT. It specifies CASSLGGRWEKLFF. The variable domain in full, completed from reference TRBV7-8 and TRBJ1-4, reads GAGVSQSPRYKVAKRGQDVALRCDPISGHVSLFWYQQALGQGPEFLTYFQNEAQLDKSGLPSDRFFAERPEGSVSTLKIQRTQQEDSAVYLCASSLGGRWEKLFFGSGTQLSVL.

The V gene is TRBV30, the J gene TRBJ1-3; the D is unclear. This CDR3 region has 14 residues. With 2 bases removed from V and 0 bases from J, the gap between germline ends came to 8 bases. CDR1 GTSNPN and CDR2 SVGIG come from the germline V gene (reference sequence). CDR3 residues: CAWSKTISGNTIYF. The CDR3 bases are TGTGCCTGGAGTAAGACTATCTCTGGAAACACCATATATTTT.

J is TRBJ2-3 and V is TRBV29-1; TRBD2 aligns across 7 bases. The V segment lost 1 base and the J segment 2 bases; nucleotides outside the gene matches: 9. Per germline, CDR1 SQVTM and CDR2 ANQGSEA. This CDR3 contains 16 residues. CDR3 sequence (DNA): TGCAGCGTTGAAGGGTCGGTAGCGGGTCTCACAGATACGCAGTATTTT. Its translation is CSVEGSVAGLTDTQYF.

This clone was recorded once. This chain connects TRBV19 to TRBJ2-5; TRBD1 matches at 9 bases. The CDR3 consists of 13 residues. In germline, CDR1 is LNHDA, CDR2 SQIVND (reference sequence). V gave up 10 bases and J gave up 2 bases; unmatched junction bases: 5. Here the CDR3 DNA reads TGTGCCAATAAGGGACAGGGACAAGAGACCCAGTACTTC. Protein: CANKGQGQETQYF.

As to this clone: Germline is not matched at one junction end, which may reflect a read error. This chain joins TRBV5-1 and TRBJ2-5, with no clear D. There are 12 residues in the CDR3. CDR1 and CDR2 (germline): SGHRS, YFSETQ. CDR3 sequence (DNA): TGCGCCAGCAGCTCGGACGGAGAGGCCCAGTACTTC. It encodes CASSSDGEAQYF.

The V call is TRBV7-2, the J call TRBJ2-5; 9 bases map to TRBD2. The germline V gene has CDR1 SGHTA and CDR2 FQGNSA. The CDR3 runs to 16 residues. V dropped 1 base and J dropped 1; count of bases not matched to a gene: 4. This chain's CDR3 is CASSLGDSGGQETQYF. The CDR3 DNA reads as TGTGCCAGCAGCTTAGGAGATAGCGGGGGCCAAGAGACCCAGTACTTC.

The rearrangement joins TRBV6-5 to TRBJ2-1; 8 bases align to TRBD2. CDR1 MNHEY and CDR2 SVGAGI come from the germline V gene. V lost 7 bases and J lost 9; bases outside the gene matches: 11. This CDR3 spans 14 amino acids. This chain's CDR3 is CASKPAGTRVEQFF. Written as DNA, the CDR3 is TGTGCCAGCAAACCCGCCGGGACTAGAGTTGAGCAGTTCTTC.

CDR3 nucleotide sequence: TGTGCCAGCAGTTTGAGCAGGGAGAAGTACTTC. Its translation: CASSLSREKYF. The rearrangement links TRBV12-3 or TRBV12-4 to TRBJ2-7, with D possibly called TRBD1 or TRBD2 (5 bases each). Between the trimmed V and J ends, which lost 3 bases and 11 bases, there was a span of 11 bases. The CDR3 is 11 amino acids.

The chain is built from TRBV12-3 or TRBV12-4 and TRBJ2-1; 7 bases agree with TRBD1. The CDR3 has 13 amino acids. The ends lost 3 bases at V and 9 bases at J; junction bases unmatched: 5. The CDR3 is CASSFTGESEQFF. The CDR3 nucleotides read TGTGCCAGCAGTTTCACAGGGGAGAGTGAGCAGTTCTTC.